The T cell receptor beta chain described here comes from a study of neurological immune-mediated disorders. Regarding the study as a whole: Because no CDR3 amino acid sequences were shared across subjects by expanded clones, private repertoires were suggested in all groups.

Each CDR3 protein is one row after TCRdb ran MiXCR on the 5' RACE reads. The table lists about 84,000 distinct CDR3 sequences, about 9.3% of them singletons. This clonotype has at least ten counts. Its target is unknown. Source material: PBMCs. The source of this sequence is a man in his forties in good health.

CDR3 nucleotide sequence: TGCGCCAGCAGCTTGGGACAGTACCAAGAGACCCAGTACTTC. This sequence encodes CASSLGQYQETQYF. The chain carries TRBV5-1 and TRBJ2-5, with D possibly TRBD1 on 5 matching bases. The length of the CDR3 is 14 residues. Germline V gene data show CDR1 as SGHRS and CDR2 as YFSETQ. The germline V and J ends were trimmed by 0 bases and 0 bases, with 6 bases remaining between them.